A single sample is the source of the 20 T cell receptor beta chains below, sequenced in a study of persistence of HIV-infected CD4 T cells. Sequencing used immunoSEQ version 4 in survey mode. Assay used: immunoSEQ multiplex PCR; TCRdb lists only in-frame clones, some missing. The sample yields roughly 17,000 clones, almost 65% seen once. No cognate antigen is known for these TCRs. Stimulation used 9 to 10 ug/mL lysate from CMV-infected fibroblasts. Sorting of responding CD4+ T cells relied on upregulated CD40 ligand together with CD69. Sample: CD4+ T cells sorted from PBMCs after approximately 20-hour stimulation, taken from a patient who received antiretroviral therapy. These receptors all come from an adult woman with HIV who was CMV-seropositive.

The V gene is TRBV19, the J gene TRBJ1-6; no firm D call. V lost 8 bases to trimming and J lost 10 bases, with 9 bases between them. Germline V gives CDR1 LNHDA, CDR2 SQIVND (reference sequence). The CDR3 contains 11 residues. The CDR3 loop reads CASGDASPLHF. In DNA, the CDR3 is TGTGCCAGTGGGGATGCGTCACCCCTCCACTTT.

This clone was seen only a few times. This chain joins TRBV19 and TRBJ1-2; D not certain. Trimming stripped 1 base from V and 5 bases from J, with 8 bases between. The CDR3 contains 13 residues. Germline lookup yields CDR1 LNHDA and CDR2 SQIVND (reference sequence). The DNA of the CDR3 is TGTGCCAGTAGTATAGGCCAGGAATATGGCTACACCTTC. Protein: CASSIGQEYGYTF.

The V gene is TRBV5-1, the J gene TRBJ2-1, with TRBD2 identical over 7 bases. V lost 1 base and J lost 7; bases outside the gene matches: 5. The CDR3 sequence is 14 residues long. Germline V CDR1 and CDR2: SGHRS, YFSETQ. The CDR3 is CASSLLTSSNEQFF. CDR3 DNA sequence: TGCGCCAGCAGCTTGTTGACTAGCAGTAATGAGCAGTTCTTC.

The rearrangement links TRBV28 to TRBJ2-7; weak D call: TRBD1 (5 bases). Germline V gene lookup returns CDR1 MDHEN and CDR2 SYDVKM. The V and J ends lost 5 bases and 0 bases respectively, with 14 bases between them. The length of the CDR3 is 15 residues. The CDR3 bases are TGTGCCAGCAGTCCCGGACACCTGAGCTCCTACGAGCAGTACGTC. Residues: CASSPGHLSSYEQYV.

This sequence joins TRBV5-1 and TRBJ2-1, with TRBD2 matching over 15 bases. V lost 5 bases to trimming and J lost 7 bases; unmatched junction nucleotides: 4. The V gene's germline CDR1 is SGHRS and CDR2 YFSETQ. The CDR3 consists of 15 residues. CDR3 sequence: CASRPGTSGGNEQFF. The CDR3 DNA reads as TGCGCCAGCAGACCCGGGACTAGCGGGGGGAATGAGCAGTTCTTC.

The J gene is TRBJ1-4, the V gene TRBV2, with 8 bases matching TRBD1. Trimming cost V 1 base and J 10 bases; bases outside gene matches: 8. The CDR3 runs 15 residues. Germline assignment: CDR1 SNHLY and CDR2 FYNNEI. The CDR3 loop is CASSEGGTGLAKLFF. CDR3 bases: TGTGCCAGCAGTGAAGGGGGGACAGGCTTGGCAAAACTGTTTTTT.

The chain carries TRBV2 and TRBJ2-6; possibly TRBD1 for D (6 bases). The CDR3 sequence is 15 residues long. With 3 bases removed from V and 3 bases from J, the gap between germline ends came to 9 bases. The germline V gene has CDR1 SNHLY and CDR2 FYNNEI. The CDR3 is CASSEQGFGANVLTF. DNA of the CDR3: TGTGCCAGCAGTGAGCAGGGGTTTGGGGCCAACGTCCTGACTTTC.

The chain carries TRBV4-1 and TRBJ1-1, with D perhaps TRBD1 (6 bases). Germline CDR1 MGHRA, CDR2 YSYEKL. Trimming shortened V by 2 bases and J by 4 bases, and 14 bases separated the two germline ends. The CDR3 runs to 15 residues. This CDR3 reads CASSQSNRVGTEAFF. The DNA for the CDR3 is TGCGCCAGCAGCCAATCGAACAGGGTCGGCACTGAAGCTTTCTTT.

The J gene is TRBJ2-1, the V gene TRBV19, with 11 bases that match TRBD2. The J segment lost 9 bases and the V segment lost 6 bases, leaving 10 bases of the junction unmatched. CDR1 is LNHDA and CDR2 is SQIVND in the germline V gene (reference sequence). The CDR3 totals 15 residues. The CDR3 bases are TGTGCCAGTAGCATAATACTAGCGGGGGTTAGTGAGCAGTTCTTC. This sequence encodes CASSIILAGVSEQFF.

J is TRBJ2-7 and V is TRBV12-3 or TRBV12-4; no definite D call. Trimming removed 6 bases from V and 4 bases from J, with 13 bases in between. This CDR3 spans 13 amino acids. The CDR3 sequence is CASSLEMRYEQYF. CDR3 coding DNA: TGTGCCAGCAGCCTGGAAATGAGGTACGAGCAGTACTTC.

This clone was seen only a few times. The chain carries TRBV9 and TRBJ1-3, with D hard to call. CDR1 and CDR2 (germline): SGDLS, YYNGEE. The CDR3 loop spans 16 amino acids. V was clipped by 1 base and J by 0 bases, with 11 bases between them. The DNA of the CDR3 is TGTGCCAGCAGCGTACTCCCCTACTCCTCTGGAAACACCATATATTTT. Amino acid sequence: CASSVLPYSSGNTIYF.

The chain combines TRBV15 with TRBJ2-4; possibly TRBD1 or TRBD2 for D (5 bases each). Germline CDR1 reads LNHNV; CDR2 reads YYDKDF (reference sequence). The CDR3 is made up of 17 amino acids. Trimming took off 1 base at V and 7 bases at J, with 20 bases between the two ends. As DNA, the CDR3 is TGTGCCACCAGCAGAGCTTCGTCGAGGGGATTGGGGAACATTCAGTACTTC. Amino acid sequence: CATSRASSRGLGNIQYF.

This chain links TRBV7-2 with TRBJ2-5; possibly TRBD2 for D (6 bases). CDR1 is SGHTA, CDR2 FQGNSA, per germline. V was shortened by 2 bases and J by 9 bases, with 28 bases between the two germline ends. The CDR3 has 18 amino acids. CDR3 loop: CASSLWGAGASAAIAQYF. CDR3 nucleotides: TGTGCCAGCAGCTTATGGGGCGCCGGGGCTAGCGCAGCCATCGCCCAGTACTTC.

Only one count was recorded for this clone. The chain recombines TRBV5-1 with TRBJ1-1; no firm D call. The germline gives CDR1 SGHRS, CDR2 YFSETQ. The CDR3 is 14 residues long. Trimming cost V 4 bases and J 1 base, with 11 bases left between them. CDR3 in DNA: TGCGCCAGCAGCGCAATACGACAGAACACTGAAGCTTTCTTT. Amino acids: CASSAIRQNTEAFF.

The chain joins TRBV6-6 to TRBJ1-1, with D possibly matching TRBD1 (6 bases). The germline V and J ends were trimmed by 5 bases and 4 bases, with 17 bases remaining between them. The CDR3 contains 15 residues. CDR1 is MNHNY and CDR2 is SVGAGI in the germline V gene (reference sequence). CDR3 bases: TGTGCCAGCAGTGACAGGAGGAGTTTGAGCACTGAAGCTTTCTTT. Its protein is CASSDRRSLSTEAFF.

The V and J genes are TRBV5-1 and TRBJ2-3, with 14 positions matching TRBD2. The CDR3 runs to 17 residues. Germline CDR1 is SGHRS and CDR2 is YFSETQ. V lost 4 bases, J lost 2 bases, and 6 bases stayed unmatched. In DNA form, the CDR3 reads TGCGCCAGCAGCCCCGGGACTAGCGGGGGTTCCACAGATACGCAGTATTTT. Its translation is CASSPGTSGGSTDTQYF.

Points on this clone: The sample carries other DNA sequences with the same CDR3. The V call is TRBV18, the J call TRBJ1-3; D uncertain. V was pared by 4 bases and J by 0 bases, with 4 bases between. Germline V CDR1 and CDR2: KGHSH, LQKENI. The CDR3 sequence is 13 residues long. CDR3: CASSLISGNTIYF. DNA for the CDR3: TGTGCCAGCTCACTTATCTCTGGAAACACCATATATTTT. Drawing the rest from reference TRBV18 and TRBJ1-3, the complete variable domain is NAGVMQNPRHLVRRRGQEARLRCSPMKGHSHVYWYRQLPEEGLKFMVYLQKENIIDESGMPKERFSAEFPKEGPSILRIQQVVRGDSAAYFCASSLISGNTIYFGEGSWLTVV.

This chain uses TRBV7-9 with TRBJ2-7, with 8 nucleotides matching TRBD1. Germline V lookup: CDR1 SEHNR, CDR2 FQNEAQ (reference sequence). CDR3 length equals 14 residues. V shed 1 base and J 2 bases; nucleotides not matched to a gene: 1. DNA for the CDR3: TGTGCCAGCAGCTTAGGACAGGGGACCTACGAGCAGTACTTC. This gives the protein CASSLGQGTYEQYF.

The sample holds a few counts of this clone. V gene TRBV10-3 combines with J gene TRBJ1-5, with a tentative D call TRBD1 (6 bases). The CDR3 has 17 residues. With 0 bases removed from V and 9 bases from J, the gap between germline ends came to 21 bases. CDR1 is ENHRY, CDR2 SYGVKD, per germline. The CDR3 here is CAISESVGGGSRGPQHF. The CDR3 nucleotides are TGTGCCATCAGTGAGTCGGTGGGAGGGGGGTCTCGGGGGCCCCAGCATTTT.

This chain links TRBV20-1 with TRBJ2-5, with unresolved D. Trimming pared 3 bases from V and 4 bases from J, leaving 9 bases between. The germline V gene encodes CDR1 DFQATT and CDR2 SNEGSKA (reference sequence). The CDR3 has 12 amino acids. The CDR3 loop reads CSASLVGETQYF. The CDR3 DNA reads TGCAGTGCTAGTCTAGTGGGAGAGACCCAGTACTTC.